These 11 T cell receptor beta chains came from one sample sequenced in a study of T-cell reconstitution after alpha-beta-depleted transplantation in children. This sample's TCRbeta library carried unique molecular identifier barcodes. Each CDR3 protein is one row after TCRdb ran MiXCR on the PCR reads. The sample holds about 460,000 distinct CDR3 sequences; about an eighth are singletons and the top ten take about 6%. Sequencing used PBMCs from the stem cell graft donor, obtained from the stem cell graft. The receptor set was obtained from a human donor who donated a stem cell graft to a child with combined immunodeficiency.

This sequence joins TRBV20-1 and TRBJ1-6; D not certain. CDR1 DFQATT and CDR2 SNEGSKA come from the germline V gene (reference sequence). The V gene lost 3 bases and the J gene lost 9 bases, with 18 bases spanning the gap. The CDR3 spans 15 residues. The CDR3 protein is CSASKEAAVGSPLHF. The CDR3 DNA reads as TGCAGTGCTAGTAAGGAGGCAGCTGTAGGTTCACCCCTCCACTTT.

The rearrangement links TRBV5-6 to TRBJ2-6; no reliable D call. CDR1 is SGHDT and CDR2 is YYEEEE in the germline V gene. This CDR3 has 16 residues. With 3 bases removed from V and 1 base from J, the gap between germline ends came to 11 bases. The CDR3 region is CASSYPGFSGANVLTF. The CDR3 coding sequence is TGTGCCAGCAGCTATCCGGGTTTTTCTGGGGCCAACGTCCTGACTTTC.

The chain employs TRBV5-1 and TRBJ2-7; TRBD1 matches 9 bases. V was pared by 3 bases and J by 5 bases, with 6 bases of the junction left unmatched. This CDR3 is built from 14 residues. CDR1 SGHRS and CDR2 YFSETQ come from the germline V gene. This CDR3 is CASSSRDRVHEQYF. CDR3 coding DNA: TGCGCCAGCAGCTCCCGGGACAGGGTCCACGAGCAGTACTTC.

This clonotype was seen many times. V and J are TRBV29-1 and TRBJ2-3, with D possibly being TRBD1 (6 bases). With 7 bases removed from V and 3 bases from J, the gap between germline ends came to 17 bases. The CDR3 covers 14 residues. The germline V gene has CDR1 SQVTM and CDR2 ANQGSEA. CDR3 nucleotides: TGCAGCGCTGAGGCAGGGGCGCGTACAGATACGCAGTATTTT. Its translation: CSAEAGARTDTQYF.

This rearrangement joins TRBV7-2 to TRBJ2-1; D perhaps matches TRBD2 (6 bases). V was shortened by 6 bases and J by 5 bases, with 17 bases between the two germline ends. Germline V gene data show CDR1 as SGHTA and CDR2 as FQGNSA. CDR3 length: 15 amino acids. The CDR3 region has the DNA TGTGCCAGCAGTCCCCGGACGGGAGTTAACAATGAGCAGTTCTTC. Translated, it gives CASSPRTGVNNEQFF.

The chain is built from TRBV5-1 and TRBJ2-3, with 7 bases identical to TRBD1. CDR3 length equals 15 residues. CDR1 is SGHRS, CDR2 YFSETQ, per germline. Trimming at V came to 4 bases and at J to 4 bases, leaving 9 bases not matched to a gene. CDR3 DNA sequence: TGCGCCAGCAGCCTAGAAGGGGGCGCCGCAGATACGCAGTATTTT. Translation: CASSLEGGAADTQYF. Supplemented by reference TRBV5-1 and TRBJ2-3, the full variable domain reads KAGVTQTPRYLIKTRGQQVTLSCSPISGHRSVSWYQQTPGQGLQFLFEYFSETQRNKGNFPGRFSGRQFSNSRSEMNVSTLELGDSALYLCASSLEGGAADTQYFGPGTRLTVL.

The sample holds a few counts of this clonotype. The rearrangement uses TRBV9 and TRBJ2-2; possibly TRBD2 for D (5 bases). The CDR3 contains 14 residues. In germline, CDR1 is SGDLS, CDR2 YYNGEE. V gave up 0 bases and J gave up 6 bases, with 9 bases separating them. CDR3: CASSVGTRAGELFF. CDR3 DNA sequence: TGTGCCAGCAGCGTAGGCACTAGGGCCGGGGAGCTGTTTTTT.

This clonotype was seen ten or more times. V is TRBV29-1 and J is TRBJ1-5, with D possibly matching TRBD1 (6 bases). The CDR3 is 12 residues long. Trimming cost V 6 bases and J 4 bases, with 10 bases left between them. The germline CDR1 and CDR2 sequences are SQVTM and ANQGSEA. The CDR3 DNA follows: TGCAGCGTGCGGCAGGGGAATCAGCCCCAGCATTTT. It yields the protein CSVRQGNQPQHF.

The chain links TRBV5-1 to TRBJ2-7; 9 nucleotides match TRBD1. CDR1 is SGHRS and CDR2 is YFSETQ in the germline V gene. J was trimmed by 7 bases and V by 0 bases; bases with no gene match: 11. The length of the CDR3 is 16 residues. CDR3 DNA sequence: TGCGCCAGCAGCTTGGCCTCTGGGACAGGGCCCAAGGAGCAGTACTTC. It codes for CASSLASGTGPKEQYF.

This chain uses TRBV7-2 with TRBJ2-5; 11 positions match TRBD2. There are 17 residues in the CDR3. V was clipped by 4 bases and J by 2 bases; unmatched bases: 9. Germline values: CDR1 SGHTA, CDR2 FQGNSA. The CDR3 nucleotides are TGTGCCAGCAGCTCACAGACTAGCGGGGAACCTCAAGAGACCCAGTACTTC. It encodes CASSSQTSGEPQETQYF.

This clonotype has at least ten counts. The V and J genes are TRBV4-3 and TRBJ2-2; D unclear. Germline CDR1 and CDR2: LGHNA and YSLEER. There are 14 residues in the CDR3. The V end lost 0 bases, the J end lost 6 bases, and 8 bases lay between the germline ends. The CDR3 DNA follows: TGCGCCAGCAGCCAAGATTATCTCTCCGGGGAGCTGTTTTTT. This translates into CASSQDYLSGELFF.